Presented here are 25 T cell receptor beta chains from one specimen sequenced in a study of CD8+CD57+ T cells in acquired aplastic anemia (dated 2018 in TCRdb). Sequencing was performed on an Illumina HiSeq 2000. Genomic DNA served as template for TCR beta VDJ combination and CDR3 sequence profiling. In TCRdb, the public reads were trimmed at Q25 with fastp and aligned with MiXCR, with productive beta chains retained. One record per CDR3 amino acid sequence lists the most common genes and DNA. Within this sample are over 150,000 distinct CDR3 sequences, with 70% to 80% of them counted one time only. Approximately 48% of the sample is held by the ten biggest clonotypes. Patients chosen for sequencing had shown expansion of CD8+CD57+ cells by flow cytometry. The source material was sorted CD4+, CD8+, or CD8+CD57+ T cells (not recorded which) from PBMCs. These receptors came from a human donor with aplastic anemia.

The chain couples TRBV20-1 to TRBJ2-5, with 7 bases lining up with TRBD1. From germline, CDR1 is DFQATT and CDR2 SNEGSKA (reference sequence). The CDR3 runs to 13 residues. Trimming took 3 bases from V and 4 from J; bases not matched to a gene: 5. In nucleotides, the CDR3 is TGCAGTGCTAGTGTAGGGGGCGCAGAGACCCAGTACTTC. It encodes CSASVGGAETQYF.

This chain joins TRBV20-1 and TRBJ1-2, with a weak D call TRBD1 (5 bases). Per the germline V gene, CDR1 is DFQATT and CDR2 is SNEGSKA (reference sequence). The CDR3 covers 13 residues. V was clipped by 5 bases and J by 2 bases, with 12 bases between them. The CDR3 DNA follows: TGCAGTGCTTGGGACGGTGGCAACTATGGCTACACCTTC. Protein sequence: CSAWDGGNYGYTF.

This clonotype showed up many times. CDR3 coding DNA: TGTGCCAGCAGTCAGACTAGCGGGGAAGGCACCGGGGAGCTGTTTTTT. As protein: CASSQTSGEGTGELFF. V gene TRBV6-4 combines with J gene TRBJ2-2, with TRBD2 matching 11 bases. The CDR3 extends over 16 amino acids. The V gene end was trimmed by 5 bases and the J gene end by 4 bases; junction bases not matched to a gene: 6. In germline, CDR1 is MRHNA, CDR2 SNTAGT.

In this sample, this clonotype turned up a few times. The chain joins TRBV7-7 to TRBJ2-7, with TRBD1 identical over 9 bases. Germline V CDR1 and CDR2: SSHAT, FNYEAQ (reference sequence). The CDR3 is 14 residues long. V shed 5 bases and J 5 bases; nucleotides not matched to a gene: 7. The CDR3 loop is CASSVGQGYHEQYF. Written as DNA, the CDR3 is TGTGCCAGCAGCGTGGGACAGGGCTACCACGAGCAGTACTTC.

V and J are TRBV10-1 and TRBJ1-2; D perhaps matches TRBD1 (6 bases). The CDR3 spans 13 residues. V was cut by 6 bases and J by 5 bases, with 13 bases left in between. Germline V gene sequence: CDR1 WNHNN, CDR2 SYGVQD (reference sequence). The CDR3 spells CASSVSGAYGYTF. Written as DNA, the CDR3 is TGCGCCAGCAGCGTCTCAGGGGCTTATGGCTACACCTTC.

V usage is TRBV19 and J usage is TRBJ2-1; D perhaps matches TRBD2 (6 bases). V was shortened by 5 bases and J by 6 bases, with 17 bases between the two germline ends. The germline V gene encodes CDR1 LNHDA and CDR2 SQIVND (reference sequence). The CDR3 runs to 15 residues. CDR3 DNA: TGTGCCAGTAGTTCGTCGGGGGTCCGCTTCAATGAGCAGTTCTTC. Its translation is CASSSSGVRFNEQFF.

The V and J genes are TRBV11-2 and TRBJ2-7; 8 bases map to TRBD2. Germline V CDR1 and CDR2: SGHAT, FQNNGV. This CDR3 comprises 14 residues. The V and J ends lost 1 base and 5 bases, in that order; junction bases with no gene match: 4. This chain's CDR3 is CASSLVGLVDEQYF. The CDR3 DNA reads as TGTGCCAGCAGCTTAGTGGGACTAGTCGACGAGCAGTACTTC.

The chain combines TRBV5-1 with TRBJ2-7; TRBD2 might be the D (6 bases). The J call may be faulty, since TRBJ2-1 better matches the DNA end. The CDR3 contains 16 residues. Germline V gene sequence: CDR1 SGHRS, CDR2 YFSETQ. For the CDR3, the DNA is TGCGCCAGCAGCTCGGGCCGGAGCGGGCGTTTTTACGAGCAGTTCTTC. Translated: CASSSGRSGRFYEQFF.

This chain joins TRBV20-1 and TRBJ1-6; 9 nucleotides line up with TRBD1. The CDR3 covers 13 residues. Germline loops: CDR1 DFQATT, CDR2 SNEGSKA (reference sequence). V was clipped by 6 bases and J by 7 bases; unmatched bases: 4. The CDR3 reads CSAKTGGNSPLHF. Here the CDR3 DNA reads TGCAGTGCCAAGACAGGGGGGAATTCACCCCTCCACTTT.

This chain links TRBV6-4 with TRBJ2-7; D is unclear. The CDR3 extends over 13 amino acids. Trimming took 5 bases from V and 3 from J, leaving 11 bases between them. Germline CDR1 reads MRHNA; CDR2 reads SNTAGT. CDR3 loop: CASSWTEIYEQYF. CDR3 bases: TGTGCCAGCAGTTGGACCGAGATCTACGAGCAGTACTTC.

This clonotype was seen more than once but under ten times. The J gene is TRBJ1-6, the V gene TRBV5-8; TRBD1 matches 7 bases. The CDR3 totals 14 residues. CDR1 is SGHTS and CDR2 is YDEGEE in the germline V gene. V lost 2 bases, J lost 8 bases, and 4 bases stayed unmatched. This chain's CDR3 is CASSLNRGHSPLHF. In nucleotides, the CDR3 is TGTGCCAGCAGCTTAAACAGGGGACATTCACCCCTCCACTTT. The full variable domain, completed using reference TRBV5-8 and TRBJ1-6, is EAGVTQSPTHLIKTRGQQATLRCSPISGHTSVYWYQQALGLGLQFLLWYDEGEERNRGNFPPRFSGRQFPNYSSELNVNALELEDSALYLCASSLNRGHSPLHFGNGTRLTVT.

The chain carries TRBV7-2 and TRBJ2-7; 10 positions match TRBD1. Looked up from germline, CDR1 is SGHTA and CDR2 is FQGNSA. This CDR3 has 14 amino acids. After removal of 3 bases from V and 4 bases from J, the junction contained 3 bases not matched to a gene. Written as DNA, the CDR3 is TGTGCCAGCAGCTTGGACAGGGGGTCGTACGAGCAGTACTTC. It encodes CASSLDRGSYEQYF.

The rearrangement joins TRBV15 to TRBJ2-5; 9 nucleotides agree with TRBD1. This CDR3 has 15 amino acids. Trimming removed 3 bases from V and 1 base from J; junction bases left unmatched: 3. The germline V gene has CDR1 LNHNV and CDR2 YYDKDF (reference sequence). As DNA, the CDR3 is TGTGCCACCAGCAGTGGACAGGGGATCCAAGAGACCCAGTACTTC. This gives the protein CATSSGQGIQETQYF.

The chain carries TRBV2 and TRBJ1-6; D uncertain. V lost 4 bases and J lost 6, with 13 bases in between. Germline V gene sequence: CDR1 SNHLY, CDR2 FYNNEI. CDR3 size: 15 residues. CDR3 in amino acids: CASSGKEFFNSPLHF. CDR3 nucleotide sequence: TGTGCCAGCAGTGGGAAAGAATTCTTTAATTCACCCCTCCACTTT. The whole variable domain, filled in from reference TRBV2 and TRBJ1-6, reads EPEVTQTPSHQVTQMGQEVILRCVPISNHLYFYWYRQILGQKVEFLVSFYNNEISEKSEIFDDQFSVERPDGSNFTLKIRSTKLEDSAMYFCASSGKEFFNSPLHFGNGTRLTVT.

The chain uses TRBV19 and TRBJ1-2, with D unclear. CDR1 and CDR2 from the germline V gene are LNHDA and SQIVND (reference sequence). CDR3 size: 15 residues. V lost 7 bases and J lost 2, with 17 bases in between. CDR3 DNA: TGTGCCAGTACCTTATACAGCGGCTTGAACTATGGCTACACCTTC. It translates to CASTLYSGLNYGYTF.

The chain is built from TRBV5-4 and TRBJ2-2, with TRBD1 identical over 7 bases. The ends lost 4 bases at V and 4 bases at J; junction bases unmatched: 7. From germline, CDR1 is SGHNT and CDR2 YYREEE (reference sequence). This CDR3 has 15 amino acids. This CDR3 is CASSTGQPRTGELFF. The CDR3 DNA reads as TGTGCCAGCAGCACGGGACAGCCTCGCACCGGGGAGCTGTTTTTT.

V gene TRBV5-1 combines with J gene TRBJ2-2, with D uncertain. V shed 1 base and J shed 5 bases, with 6 bases lying between them. The CDR3 contains 13 residues. CDR1 is SGHRS, CDR2 YFSETQ, per germline. CDR3 DNA sequence: TGCGCCAGCAGCTTGACGGCGACCGGGGAGCTGTTTTTT. Encoded protein: CASSLTATGELFF.

This clonotype came up a few times. The chain joins TRBV15 to TRBJ2-7, with D unresolved. V was pared by 0 bases and J by 4 bases, with 7 bases between. Germline lookup yields CDR1 LNHNV and CDR2 YYDKDF (reference sequence). The CDR3 is 13 amino acids. Here the CDR3 reads CATSRDPDYEQYF. CDR3 nucleotides: TGTGCCACCAGCAGAGATCCAGATTACGAGCAGTACTTC.

V gene TRBV2 combines with J gene TRBJ1-5; no firm D call. CDR1 and CDR2 from the germline V gene are SNHLY and FYNNEI. V lost 5 bases and J 0 bases, leaving 8 bases between the germline ends. This CDR3 is 14 amino acids long. The CDR3: CASSPLLSNQPQHF. As DNA, the CDR3 is TGTGCCAGCAGTCCCCTCCTTAGCAATCAGCCCCAGCATTTT. The complete variable domain, with remaining parts taken from reference TRBV2 and TRBJ1-5, reads EPEVTQTPSHQVTQMGQEVILRCVPISNHLYFYWYRQILGQKVEFLVSFYNNEISEKSEIFDDQFSVERPDGSNFTLKIRSTKLEDSAMYFCASSPLLSNQPQHFGDGTRLSIL.

The table lists this clonotype with a count of one. The CDR3 region is CASTETAMSGYTF. As DNA, the CDR3 is TGTGCCAGCACTGAGACTGCTATGTCAGGCTACACCTTC. The rearrangement joins TRBV7-6 to TRBJ1-2; D gene unclear. The germline V gene has CDR1 SGHVS and CDR2 FNYEAQ. Trimming removed 7 bases at V and 8 bases at J, with 17 bases between. The CDR3 is 13 amino acids.

CDR3 sequence: CASSQGTGGLGYTF. The CDR3 nucleotides read TGTGCCAGCAGTCAAGGGACAGGGGGCTTGGGCTACACCTTC. The V and J genes are TRBV2 and TRBJ1-2, with TRBD1 matching 12 bases. Germline lookup yields CDR1 SNHLY and CDR2 FYNNEI. The J segment lost 8 bases and the V segment lost 5 bases, leaving 6 bases of the junction unmatched. The CDR3 is 14 residues long. Full variable domain (missing parts from reference TRBV2 and TRBJ1-2): EPEVTQTPSHQVTQMGQEVILRCVPISNHLYFYWYRQILGQKVEFLVSFYNNEISEKSEIFDDQFSVERPDGSNFTLKIRSTKLEDSAMYFCASSQGTGGLGYTFGSGTRLTVV.

The genes are TRBV20-1 and TRBJ2-7; 7 bases agree with TRBD2. In germline, CDR1 is DFQATT, CDR2 SNEGSKA (reference sequence). The V segment lost 3 bases and the J segment 4 bases; nucleotides outside the gene matches: 9. This CDR3 spans 14 amino acids. The CDR3 loop reads CSASSGTTTYEQYF. The CDR3 DNA is TGCAGTGCTAGTTCCGGGACTACAACGTACGAGCAGTACTTC.

This chain connects TRBV7-8 to TRBJ2-5; the D gene is possibly TRBD2 (5 bases). Trimming pared 5 bases from V and 5 bases from J, leaving 21 bases between. This CDR3 has 16 residues. CDR1 is SGHVS and CDR2 is FQNEAQ in the germline V gene. The CDR3 loop reads CASSPEVAISWETQYF. The CDR3 DNA reads TGTGCCAGCAGCCCCGAGGTAGCGATATCGTGGGAGACCCAGTACTTC.

The V gene is TRBV9, the J gene TRBJ1-4, with D possibly matching TRBD1 (5 bases). CDR1 and CDR2 from the germline V gene are SGDLS and YYNGEE. CDR3 length equals 15 residues. V lost 2 bases to trimming and J lost 0 bases, with 8 bases between them. The chain's CDR3 is CASSVDSATNEKLFF. The DNA of the CDR3 is TGTGCCAGCAGCGTCGACAGTGCAACTAATGAAAAACTGTTTTTT.

This sequence joins TRBV20-1 and TRBJ2-7; 9 nucleotides line up with TRBD2. CDR1 and CDR2 (germline): DFQATT, SNEGSKA (reference sequence). The CDR3 is 16 amino acids. Trimming removed 3 bases from V and 4 bases from J; junction bases left unmatched: 13. The CDR3, as DNA: TGCAGTGCTAGGAGAATTAGACTAGCGGAGGAATACGAGCAGTACTTC. It encodes CSARRIRLAEEYEQYF.